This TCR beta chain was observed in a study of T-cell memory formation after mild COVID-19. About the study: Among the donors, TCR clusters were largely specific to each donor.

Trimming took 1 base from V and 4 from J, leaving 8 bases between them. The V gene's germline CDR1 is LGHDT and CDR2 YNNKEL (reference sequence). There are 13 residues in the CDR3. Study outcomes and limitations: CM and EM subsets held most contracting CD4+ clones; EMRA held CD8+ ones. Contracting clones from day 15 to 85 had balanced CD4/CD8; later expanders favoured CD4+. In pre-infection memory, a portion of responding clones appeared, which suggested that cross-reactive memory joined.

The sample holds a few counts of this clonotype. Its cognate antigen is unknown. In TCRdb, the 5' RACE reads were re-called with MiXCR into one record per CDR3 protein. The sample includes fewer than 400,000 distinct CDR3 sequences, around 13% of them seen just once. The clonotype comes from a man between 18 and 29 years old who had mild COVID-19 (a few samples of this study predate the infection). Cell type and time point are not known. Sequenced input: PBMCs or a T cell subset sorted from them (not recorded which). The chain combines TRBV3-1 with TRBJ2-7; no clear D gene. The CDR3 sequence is CASSQGVGYEQYF. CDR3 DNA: TGTGCCAGCAGCCAAGGGGTGGGGTACGAGCAGTACTTC.